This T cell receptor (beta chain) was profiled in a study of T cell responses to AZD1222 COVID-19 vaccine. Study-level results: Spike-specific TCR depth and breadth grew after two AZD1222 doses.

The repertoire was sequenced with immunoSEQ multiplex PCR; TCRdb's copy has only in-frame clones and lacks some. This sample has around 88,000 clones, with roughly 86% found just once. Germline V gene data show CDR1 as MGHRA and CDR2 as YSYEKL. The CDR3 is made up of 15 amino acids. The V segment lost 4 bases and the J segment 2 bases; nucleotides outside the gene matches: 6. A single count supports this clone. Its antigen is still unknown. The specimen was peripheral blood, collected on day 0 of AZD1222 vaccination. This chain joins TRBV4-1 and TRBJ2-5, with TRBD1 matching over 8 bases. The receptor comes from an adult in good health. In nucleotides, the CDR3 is TGCGCCAGCAGCCCCGGGGGACAGGCACAAGAGACCCAGTACTTC. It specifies CASSPGGQAQETQYF.